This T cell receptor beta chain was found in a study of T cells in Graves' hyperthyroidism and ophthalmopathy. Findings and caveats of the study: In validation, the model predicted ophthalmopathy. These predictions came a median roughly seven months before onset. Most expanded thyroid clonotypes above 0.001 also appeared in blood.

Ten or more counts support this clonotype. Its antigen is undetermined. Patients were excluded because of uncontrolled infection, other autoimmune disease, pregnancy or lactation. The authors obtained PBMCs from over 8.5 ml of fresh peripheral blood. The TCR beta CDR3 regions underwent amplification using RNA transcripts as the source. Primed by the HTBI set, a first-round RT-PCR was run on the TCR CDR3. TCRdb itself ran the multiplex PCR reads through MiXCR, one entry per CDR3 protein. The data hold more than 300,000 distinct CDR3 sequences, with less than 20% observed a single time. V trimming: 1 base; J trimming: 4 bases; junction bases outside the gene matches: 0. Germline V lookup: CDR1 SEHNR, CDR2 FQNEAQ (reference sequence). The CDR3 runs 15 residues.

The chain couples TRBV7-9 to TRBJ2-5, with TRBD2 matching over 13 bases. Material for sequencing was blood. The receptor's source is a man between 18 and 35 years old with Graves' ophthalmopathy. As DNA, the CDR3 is TGTGCCAGCAGCTTAGGACTAGCGGGGGGAGAGACCCAGTACTTC. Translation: CASSLGLAGGETQYF. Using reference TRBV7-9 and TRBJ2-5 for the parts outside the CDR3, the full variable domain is DTGVSQNPRHKITKRGQNVTFRCDPISEHNRLYWYRQTLGQGPEFLTYFQNEAQLEKSRLLSDRFSAERPKGSFSTLEIQRTEQGDSAMYLCASSLGLAGGETQYFGPGTRLLVL.